The source of this T cell receptor (beta chain) is a study of T cell responses to AZD1222 COVID-19 vaccine. Study-level points and caveats: Among vaccine-associated CD4 TCRs, coverage spanned spike, with dominance at 160-218 and 743-854.

The CDR3 covers 15 residues. Germline V gene data show CDR1 as GTSNPN and CDR2 as SVGIG (reference sequence). The V segment lost 3 bases and the J segment 7 bases; nucleotides outside the gene matches: 10. Clones were read by immunoSEQ multiplex PCR, and TCRdb kept only the in-frame ones, dropping some. This sample has approximately 93,000 clones, with around 91% found just once. Details on this clone: The antigen is unknown.

This receptor was taken from an adult who received the AZD1222 COVID-19 vaccine. The chain recombines TRBV30 with TRBJ2-1, with 9 nucleotides matching TRBD2. This sample comprised peripheral blood, obtained 28 days after the second AZD1222 dose. The CDR3 bases are TGTGCCTGGAGAAGCGGGGGGCAAATTTCTAATGAGCAGTTCTTC. Its translation is CAWRSGGQISNEQFF.